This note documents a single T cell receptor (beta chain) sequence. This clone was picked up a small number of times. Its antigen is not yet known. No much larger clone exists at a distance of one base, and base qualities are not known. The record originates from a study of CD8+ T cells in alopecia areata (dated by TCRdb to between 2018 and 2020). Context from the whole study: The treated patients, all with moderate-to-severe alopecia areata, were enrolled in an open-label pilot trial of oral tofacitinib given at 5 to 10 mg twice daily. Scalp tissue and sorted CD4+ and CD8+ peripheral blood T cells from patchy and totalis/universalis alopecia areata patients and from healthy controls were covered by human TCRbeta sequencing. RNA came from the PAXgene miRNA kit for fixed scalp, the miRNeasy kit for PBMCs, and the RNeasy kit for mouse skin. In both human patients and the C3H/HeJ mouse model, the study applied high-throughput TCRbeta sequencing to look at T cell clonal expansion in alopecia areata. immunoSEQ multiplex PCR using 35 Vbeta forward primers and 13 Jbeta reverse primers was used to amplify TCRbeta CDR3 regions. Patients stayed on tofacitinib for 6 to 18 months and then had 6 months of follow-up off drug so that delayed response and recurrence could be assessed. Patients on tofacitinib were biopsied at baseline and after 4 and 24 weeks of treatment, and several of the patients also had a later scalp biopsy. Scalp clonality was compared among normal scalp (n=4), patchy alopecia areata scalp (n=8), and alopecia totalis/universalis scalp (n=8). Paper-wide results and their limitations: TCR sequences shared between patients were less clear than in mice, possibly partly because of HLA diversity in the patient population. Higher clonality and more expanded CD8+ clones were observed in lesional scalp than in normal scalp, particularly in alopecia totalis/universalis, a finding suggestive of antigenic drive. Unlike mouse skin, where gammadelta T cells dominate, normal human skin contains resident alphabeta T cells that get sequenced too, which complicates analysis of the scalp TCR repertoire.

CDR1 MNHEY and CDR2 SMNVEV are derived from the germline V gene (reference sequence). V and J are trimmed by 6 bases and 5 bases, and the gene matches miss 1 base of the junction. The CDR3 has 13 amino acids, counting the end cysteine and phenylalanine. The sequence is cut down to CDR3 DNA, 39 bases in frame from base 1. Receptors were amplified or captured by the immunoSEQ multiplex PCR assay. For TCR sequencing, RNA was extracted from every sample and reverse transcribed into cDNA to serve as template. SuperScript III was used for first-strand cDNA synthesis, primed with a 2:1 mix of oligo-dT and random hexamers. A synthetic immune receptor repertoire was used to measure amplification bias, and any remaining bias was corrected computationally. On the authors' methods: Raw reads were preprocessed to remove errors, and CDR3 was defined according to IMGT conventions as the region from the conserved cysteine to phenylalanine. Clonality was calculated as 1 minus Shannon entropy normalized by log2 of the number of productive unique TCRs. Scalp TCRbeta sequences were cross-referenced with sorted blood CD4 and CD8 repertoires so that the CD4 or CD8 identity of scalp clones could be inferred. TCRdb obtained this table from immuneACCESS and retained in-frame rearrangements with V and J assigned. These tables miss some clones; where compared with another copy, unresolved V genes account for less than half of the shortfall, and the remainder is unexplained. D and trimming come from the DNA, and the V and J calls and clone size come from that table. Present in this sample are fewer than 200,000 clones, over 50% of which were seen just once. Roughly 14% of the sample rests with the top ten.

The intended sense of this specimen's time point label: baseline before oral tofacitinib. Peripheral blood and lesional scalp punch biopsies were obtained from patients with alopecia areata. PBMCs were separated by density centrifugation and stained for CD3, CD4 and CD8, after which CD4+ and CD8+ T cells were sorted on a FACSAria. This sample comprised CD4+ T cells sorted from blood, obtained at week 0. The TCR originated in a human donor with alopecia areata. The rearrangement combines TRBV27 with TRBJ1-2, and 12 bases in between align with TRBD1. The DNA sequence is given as TGTGCCAGCAGGGGACAGGGGGCTTATGGCTACACCTTC. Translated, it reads CASRGQGAYGYTF.